Following are 12 T cell receptor beta chains from one sample sequenced in a study of OX40 agonist ivuxolimab in advanced cancers. Method: immunoSEQ multiplex PCR; TCRdb's copy keeps in-frame clones and lacks some. The table lists 45,000 to 60,000 clones, 85% to 90% of them singletons, with roughly 6.7% in the top ten. The sequences come from CD4+ or CD8+ T cells sorted from blood, collected in a trial of the OX40 agonist ivuxolimab. The origin of the receptors is an adult with an advanced solid tumor such as melanoma, head and neck, liver or kidney cancer.

The chain combines TRBV19 with TRBJ2-1, with TRBD2 matching over 7 bases. CDR3 length: 14 amino acids. In germline, CDR1 is LNHDA, CDR2 SQIVND (reference sequence). The trim removed 4 bases at V and 0 bases at J, leaving 0 bases unmatched. The CDR3 reads CASSSGSSYNEQFF. The CDR3 DNA sequence: TGTGCCAGTAGTAGCGGGAGCTCCTACAATGAGCAGTTCTTC.

This clone appeared a single time. CDR3 protein: CASTTGWGGNEQFF. The CDR3 DNA reads as TGTGCCAGTACCACAGGGTGGGGGGGGAATGAGCAGTTCTTC. The genes are TRBV19 and TRBJ2-1; D possibly corresponds to TRBD2 (7 bases). The V end was cut by 7 bases, the J end by 7 bases, with 17 bases between. Germline CDR1 and CDR2: LNHDA and SQIVND (reference sequence). This CDR3 spans 14 amino acids. Together with reference TRBV19 and TRBJ2-1, the CDR3 gives the full variable domain: DGGITQSPKYLFRKEGQNVTLSCEQNLNHDAMYWYRQDPGQGLRLIYYSQIVNDFQKGDIAEGYSVSREKKESFPLTVTSAQKNPTAFYLCASTTGWGGNEQFFGPGTRLTVL.

V is TRBV13 and J is TRBJ1-1; 9 bases map to TRBD1. This CDR3 spans 20 amino acids. Trimming cost V 0 bases and J 0 bases; bases outside gene matches: 14. Per the germline V gene, CDR1 is PRHDT and CDR2 is FYEKMQ (reference sequence). The CDR3 nucleotides read TGTGCCAGCAGCTTAGGCCCACTGGGGACAGGGAGATCCATGAACACTGAAGCTTTCTTT. Translated: CASSLGPLGTGRSMNTEAFF.

This chain links TRBV10-3 with TRBJ2-1; D remains ambiguous. CDR3 length: 15 residues. Per the germline V gene, CDR1 is ENHRY and CDR2 is SYGVKD. V gave up 5 bases and J gave up 0 bases, with 11 bases separating them. The CDR3 DNA follows: TGTGCCATCAGTCAGCAAGCGAGCTCCTACAATGAGCAGTTCTTC. Its translation: CAISQQASSYNEQFF.

The rearrangement joins TRBV6-1 to TRBJ2-6; possibly TRBD1 or TRBD2 for D (5 bases each). CDR3 size: 15 residues. CDR1 is MNHNS, CDR2 SASEGT, per germline. V shed 8 bases and J shed 2 bases, with 13 bases lying between them. The CDR3 region has the DNA TGTGCCAGCTTTCGGGAAGGGGCTGGGGCCAACGTCCTGACTTTC. It yields the protein CASFREGAGANVLTF.

The rearrangement joins TRBV5-1 to TRBJ1-2; D unclear. CDR3 length equals 16 residues. V lost 5 bases, J lost 8 bases, and 25 bases lay in between. CDR1 and CDR2 (germline): SGHRS, YFSETQ. In DNA, the CDR3 is TGCGCCAGCAGTTACACTGTAAGGACCCTAAGGAGAGGCTACACCTTC. This translates into CASSYTVRTLRRGYTF. The whole variable domain, remainder taken from reference TRBV5-1 and TRBJ1-2, is KAGVTQTPRYLIKTRGQQVTLSCSPISGHRSVSWYQQTPGQGLQFLFEYFSETQRNKGNFPGRFSGRQFSNSRSEMNVSTLELGDSALYLCASSYTVRTLRRGYTFGSGTRLTVV.

This clone was seen a single time. This CDR3 reads CASSWVELPNTGELFF. The CDR3 DNA follows: TGTGCCAGCAGCTGGGTTGAGCTTCCGAACACCGGGGAGCTGTTTTTT. This chain connects TRBV7-8 to TRBJ2-2; D ambiguous. Germline-derived CDR1 and CDR2 are SGHVS and FQNEAQ. The V and J ends lost 4 bases and 0 bases respectively, with 12 bases between them. This CDR3 spans 16 amino acids.

The J gene is TRBJ2-1, the V gene TRBV6-5; TRBD2 aligns across 7 bases. In germline, CDR1 is MNHEY, CDR2 SVGAGI. With V trimmed by 6 bases and J by 13 bases, 9 bases remained unmatched. This CDR3 contains 12 residues. This chain's CDR3 is CASSPLGEGQFF. In DNA, the CDR3 is TGTGCCAGCAGCCCCTTGGGGGAGGGTCAGTTCTTC.

This chain's CDR3 is CASNRDGDSPLHF. CDR3 DNA sequence: TGTGCCAGTAATCGGGACGGAGATTCACCCCTCCACTTT. The chain is built from TRBV19 and TRBJ1-6; perhaps TRBD1 as D (5 bases). The V end was cut by 7 bases, the J end by 8 bases, with 12 bases between. Germline V gene lookup returns CDR1 LNHDA and CDR2 SQIVND (reference sequence). The length of the CDR3 is 13 residues.

The rearrangement links TRBV6-4 to TRBJ1-5; D is unresolved. The CDR3 length is 13 residues. In germline, CDR1 is MRHNA, CDR2 SNTAGT. Trimming removed 2 bases at V and 6 bases at J, with 8 bases between. The CDR3 reads CASSDVWGQPQHF. CDR3 bases: TGTGCCAGCAGTGACGTGTGGGGTCAGCCCCAGCATTTT.

This clone showed up just once. The gene calls are TRBV19 and TRBJ1-5, with 9 bases identical to TRBD1. Germline CDR1 is LNHDA and CDR2 is SQIVND (reference sequence). The CDR3 length is 17 residues. V lost 8 bases and J lost 2; bases outside the gene matches: 13. The CDR3 coding sequence is TGTGCCAGTGACAGGGGGGGGTTCGGCATTGGCAATCAGCCCCAGCATTTT. It codes for CASDRGGFGIGNQPQHF.

Only one count was recorded for this clone. The gene calls are TRBV27 and TRBJ1-2; 7 bases line up with TRBD1. CDR1 is MNHEY, CDR2 SMNVEV, per germline (reference sequence). The CDR3 spans 13 residues. V trimming: 6 bases; J trimming: 1 base; junction bases outside the gene matches: 2. For the CDR3, the DNA is TGTGCCAGCAGGGGGGACAGTAACTATGGCTACACCTTC. This gives the protein CASRGDSNYGYTF.